The 15 T cell receptor beta chains given below trace back to one sample, sequenced in a study of PD-1 blockade in classical Hodgkin lymphoma. Time point noted: cycle 4 day 1 (C4D1), after 5 to 7 weeks of nivolumab. No patient escaped relapse after autologous stem cell transplantation, and brentuximab vedotin exposure varied. Sequenced by immunoSEQ multiplex PCR; TCRdb stores in-frame clones only, minus some. The table records some 19,000 clones, more than 70% of them present only once. The starting material was peripheral blood mononuclear cells (PBMCs), obtained before the fourth cycle of nivolumab. The receptors were sampled from a human donor with classical Hodgkin lymphoma.

The chain uses TRBV19 and TRBJ2-7; a weak D match, TRBD2 (7 bases). The V end lost 3 bases, the J end lost 3 bases, and 27 bases lay between the germline ends. CDR1 and CDR2 from the germline V gene are LNHDA and SQIVND (reference sequence). This CDR3 region has 19 residues. The chain's CDR3 is CASSIVAGGPGGSLYEQYF. The CDR3 DNA is TGTGCCAGTAGTATTGTGGCCGGGGGGCCGGGCGGGAGTCTCTACGAGCAGTACTTC.

The CDR3 coding sequence is TGTGCCAGTAGTCCGGACGGTGGAGAAAAACTGTTTTTT. Amino acid sequence: CASSPDGGEKLFF. The V and J genes are TRBV19 and TRBJ1-4, with D unclear. This CDR3 is built from 13 residues. V shed 5 bases and J shed 8 bases, with 12 bases lying between them. The germline V gene encodes CDR1 LNHDA and CDR2 SQIVND (reference sequence).

This chain connects TRBV7-9 to TRBJ1-2; tentatively, D is TRBD1 (6 bases). The CDR3 sequence is 12 residues long. In germline, CDR1 is SEHNR, CDR2 FQNEAQ (reference sequence). V was shortened by 5 bases and J by 2 bases, with 6 bases between the two germline ends. The CDR3 DNA sequence: TGTGCCAGCAGCACAGGGAACTATGGCTACACCTTC. Protein product: CASSTGNYGYTF.

The chain couples TRBV5-6 to TRBJ2-3, with D perhaps matching TRBD1 (6 bases). The V end lost 0 bases, the J end lost 1 base, and 15 bases lay between the germline ends. Germline V gene data show CDR1 as SGHDT and CDR2 as YYEEEE. The CDR3 loop spans 17 amino acids. The CDR3 region is CASSLGVGARGTDTQYF. CDR3 in DNA: TGTGCCAGCAGCTTGGGGGTGGGGGCGCGGGGCACAGATACGCAGTATTTT.

This chain joins TRBV4-1 and TRBJ2-6; the D is unclear. V dropped 3 bases and J dropped 4 bases, with 10 bases sitting between them. In germline, CDR1 is MGHRA, CDR2 YSYEKL. The CDR3 has 15 residues. This CDR3 is CASSHPPAGANVLTF. The CDR3 coding sequence is TGCGCCAGCAGCCACCCTCCGGCCGGGGCCAACGTCCTGACTTTC.

The J gene is TRBJ1-4, the V gene TRBV7-2, with D perhaps matching TRBD1 (6 bases). The V gene lost 4 bases and the J gene lost 7 bases, with 22 bases spanning the gap. Germline-derived CDR1 and CDR2 are SGHTA and FQGNSA. The CDR3 is 17 amino acids. Here the CDR3 reads CASSSPGHSIFGEKLFF. The DNA of the CDR3 is TGTGCCAGCAGCTCACCGGGACACTCCATCTTCGGTGAAAAACTGTTTTTT. The full variable domain, with the rest looked up from reference TRBV7-2 and TRBJ1-4, is GAGVSQSPSNKVTEKGKDVELRCDPISGHTALYWYRQSLGQGLEFLIYFQGNSAPDKSGLPSDRFSAERTGGSVSTLTIQRTQQEDSAVYLCASSSPGHSIFGEKLFFGSGTQLSVL.

The genes are TRBV7-2 and TRBJ2-1, with unresolved D. Trimming left V 4 bases short and J 3 bases short, with 7 bases between. This CDR3 has 13 amino acids. Germline CDR1 SGHTA, CDR2 FQGNSA. DNA of the CDR3: TGTGCCAGCAGCTCGGAGATCTACAATGAGCAGTTCTTC. This sequence encodes CASSSEIYNEQFF.

This chain links TRBV19 with TRBJ1-6, with D uncertain. Germline loops: CDR1 LNHDA, CDR2 SQIVND (reference sequence). The CDR3 is 17 residues long. V was trimmed by 4 bases and J by 7 bases, leaving 20 bases between them. The CDR3 DNA follows: TGTGCCAGTAGTAGACTCGGACGGCGAAGCGGGAATTCACCCCTCCACTTT. Amino acids: CASSRLGRRSGNSPLHF.

The chain links TRBV2 to TRBJ1-2; the D gene is possibly TRBD1 (6 bases). Germline CDR1 and CDR2: SNHLY and FYNNEI. V lost 6 bases and J 3 bases, leaving 14 bases between the germline ends. The CDR3 sequence is 14 residues long. Here the CDR3 DNA reads TGTGCCAGCAGGAGGGACAAGACTCACTATGGCTACACCTTC. Protein product: CASRRDKTHYGYTF. Drawing the rest from reference TRBV2 and TRBJ1-2, the complete variable domain is EPEVTQTPSHQVTQMGQEVILRCVPISNHLYFYWYRQILGQKVEFLVSFYNNEISEKSEIFDDQFSVERPDGSNFTLKIRSTKLEDSAMYFCASRRDKTHYGYTFGSGTRLTVV.

The J gene is TRBJ1-4, the V gene TRBV19; 7 bases are a match to TRBD1. The trim removed 9 bases at V and 5 bases at J, leaving 6 bases unmatched. Per the germline V gene, CDR1 is LNHDA and CDR2 is SQIVND (reference sequence). CDR3 length equals 13 residues. The CDR3 DNA is TGTGCCAGCCAGACAGGGCCCAATGAAAAACTGTTTTTT. It codes for CASQTGPNEKLFF.

This clone showed up just a few times. V is TRBV19 and J is TRBJ1-5; D is uncertain. The germline gives CDR1 LNHDA, CDR2 SQIVND (reference sequence). The CDR3 consists of 14 residues. V gave up 3 bases and J gave up 3 bases, with 9 bases separating them. This CDR3 reads CASSIMLINQPQHF. CDR3 DNA: TGTGCCAGTAGTATTATGCTGATCAATCAGCCCCAGCATTTT.

V usage is TRBV5-1 and J usage is TRBJ2-1; TRBD2 matches 10 bases. Germline trimming cut 8 bases from V and 4 bases from J; bases unmatched to any gene: 9. Germline V CDR1 and CDR2: SGHRS, YFSETQ. The CDR3 extends over 15 amino acids. The CDR3 loop reads CASSRTSGPYNEQFF. The CDR3 DNA reads as TGCGCCAGTTCCCGGACTAGCGGACCATACAATGAGCAGTTCTTC.

V is TRBV6-5 and J is TRBJ2-7; D uncertain. The CDR3 consists of 13 residues. CDR1 and CDR2 from the germline V gene are MNHEY and SVGAGI. V was cut by 5 bases and J by 3 bases, with 11 bases left in between. The CDR3 sequence: CASSEGPNYEQYV. The CDR3 coding sequence is TGTGCCAGCAGTGAAGGCCCTAACTACGAGCAGTACGTC.

V and J are TRBV7-2 and TRBJ2-5, with D hard to call. The CDR3 is 12 amino acids. Germline CDR1 is SGHTA and CDR2 is FQGNSA. V lost 1 base to trimming and J lost 5 bases, with 5 bases between them. For the CDR3, the DNA is TGTGCCAGCAGCTTAGATGGGGAGACCCAGTACTTC. Protein sequence: CASSLDGETQYF.

V is TRBV27 and J is TRBJ2-2; no clear D gene. This CDR3 has 19 residues. V was trimmed by 2 bases and J by 4 bases, leaving 23 bases between them. CDR1 is MNHEY, CDR2 SMNVEV, per germline (reference sequence). CDR3 nucleotide sequence: TGTGCCAGCAGTTTAGTCCCGCCCCAAGTGGTGAGTGGCACCGGGGAGCTGTTTTTT. Amino acids: CASSLVPPQVVSGTGELFF.